The present T cell receptor beta chain was sequenced within a study of blood T cell repertoires in COVID-19. The authors' processing: The authors estimated nucleated cell counts from reference gene primer amplification. Using immunoSEQ multiplex PCR, the repertoire was profiled, and TCRdb retains in-frame clones only, with some absent. That table supplies the V and J calls and clone size; D and trimming were determined from the DNA. The sample records tens of thousands of clones, 84% being singletons. CDR1 and CDR2 from the germline V gene are SEHNR and FQNEAQ (reference sequence). This CDR3 is built from 16 residues. V trimming: 2 bases; J trimming: 7 bases; junction bases outside the gene matches: 10.

This chain links TRBV7-9 with TRBJ2-3; TRBD2 matches at 9 bases. Specimen: peripheral blood. The TCR sequence derives from a man in his fifties or sixties with active or convalescent COVID-19. This CDR3 is CASSLLGAGGSNTQYF. CDR3 bases: TGTGCCAGCAGCTTATTGGGCGCGGGGGGGTCGAATACGCAGTATTTT.